This T cell receptor (beta chain) was profiled in a study of blood T cell repertoires in COVID-19. The overall study: The study drew acute and convalescent COVID-19 samples from the United States, Italy and Spain. Sources were T cells, B-cell-depleted T cells, or PBMCs; the material itself was cDNA or gDNA.

Original analysis: Estimated nucleated cell counts came from reference gene primer amplification. Measured with immunoSEQ multiplex PCR; TCRdb has only the in-frame clones, and not every one. Clone size and the V and J calls come from that table; the DNA yielded D and trimming. The repertoire consists of 160,000 or so clones, with roughly 84% occurring once and the leading ten covering approximately 1.4%. V gave up 7 bases and J gave up 4 bases; unmatched junction bases: 9. The CDR3 runs 14 residues. CDR1 is MNHNY and CDR2 is SVGAGI in the germline V gene (reference sequence). The chain has TRBV6-6 and TRBJ1-2; 7 bases are shared with TRBD1. The source is a human donor in a cohort sampled during active COVID-19. Sequencing was done on a sample of peripheral blood. This chain's CDR3 is CASTEGGTLYGYTF. CDR3 nucleotide sequence: TGTGCCAGCACCGAAGGGGGCACCCTCTATGGCTACACCTTC.